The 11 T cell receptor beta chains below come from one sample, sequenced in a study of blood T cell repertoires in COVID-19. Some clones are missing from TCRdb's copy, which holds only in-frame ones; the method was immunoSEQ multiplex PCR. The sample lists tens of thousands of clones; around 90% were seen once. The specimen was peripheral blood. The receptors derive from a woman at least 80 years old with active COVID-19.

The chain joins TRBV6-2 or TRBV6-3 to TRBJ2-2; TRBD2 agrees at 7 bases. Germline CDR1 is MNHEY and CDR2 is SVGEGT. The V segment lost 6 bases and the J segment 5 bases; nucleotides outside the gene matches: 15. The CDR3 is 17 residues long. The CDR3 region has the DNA TGTGCCAGCAGCCCCAGTCGGGGGGATTCGAGGACCGGGGAGCTGTTTTTT. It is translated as CASSPSRGDSRTGELFF.

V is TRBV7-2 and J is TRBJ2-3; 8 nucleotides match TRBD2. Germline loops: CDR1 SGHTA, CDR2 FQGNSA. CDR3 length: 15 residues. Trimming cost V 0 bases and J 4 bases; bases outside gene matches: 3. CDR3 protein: CASSLAPGGADTQYF. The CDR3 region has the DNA TGTGCCAGCAGCTTAGCGCCCGGGGGGGCAGATACGCAGTATTTT.

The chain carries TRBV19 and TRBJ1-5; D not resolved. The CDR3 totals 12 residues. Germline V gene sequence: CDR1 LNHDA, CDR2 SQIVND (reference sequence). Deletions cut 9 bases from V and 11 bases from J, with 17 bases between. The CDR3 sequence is CASVGRGRAQHF. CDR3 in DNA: TGTGCCAGCGTCGGACGAGGGAGAGCCCAGCATTTT.

The CDR3 loop is CATSRDITGGAPLHF. CDR3 sequence (DNA): TGTGCCACCAGCAGAGATATAACAGGGGGTGCTCCCCTCCACTTT. The chain recombines TRBV15 with TRBJ1-6; 8 bases are a match to TRBD1. Germline V gene lookup returns CDR1 LNHNV and CDR2 YYDKDF (reference sequence). The CDR3 contains 15 residues. The junction had 8 bases not matched to a gene; V was cut back by 0 bases and J by 13 bases.

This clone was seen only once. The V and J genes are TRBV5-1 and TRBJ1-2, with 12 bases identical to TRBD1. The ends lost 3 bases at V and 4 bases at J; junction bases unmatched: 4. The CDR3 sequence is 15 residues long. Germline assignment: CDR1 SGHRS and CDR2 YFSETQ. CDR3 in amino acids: CASSSEGQGAYGYTF. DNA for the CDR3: TGCGCCAGCAGCTCCGAGGGACAGGGGGCCTATGGCTACACCTTC.

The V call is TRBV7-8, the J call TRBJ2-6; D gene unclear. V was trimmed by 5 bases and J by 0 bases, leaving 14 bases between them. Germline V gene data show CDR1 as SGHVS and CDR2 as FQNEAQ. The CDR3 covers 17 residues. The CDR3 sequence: CASSKVGYPSGANVLTF. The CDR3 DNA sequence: TGTGCCAGCAGCAAAGTGGGCTACCCCTCTGGGGCCAACGTCCTGACTTTC.

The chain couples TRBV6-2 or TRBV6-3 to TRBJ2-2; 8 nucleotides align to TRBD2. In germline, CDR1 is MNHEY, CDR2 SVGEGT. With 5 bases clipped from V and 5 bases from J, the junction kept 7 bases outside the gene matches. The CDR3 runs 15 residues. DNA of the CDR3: TGTGCCAGCAGTCCCCGGGGGGGAAAGACCGGGGAGCTGTTTTTT. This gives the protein CASSPRGGKTGELFF.

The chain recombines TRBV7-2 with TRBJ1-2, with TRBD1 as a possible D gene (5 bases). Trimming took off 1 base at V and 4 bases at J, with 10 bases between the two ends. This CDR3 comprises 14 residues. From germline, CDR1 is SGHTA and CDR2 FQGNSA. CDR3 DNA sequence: TGTGCCAGCAGCTTAGGGGTAGACAGCTATGGCTACACCTTC. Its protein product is CASSLGVDSYGYTF.

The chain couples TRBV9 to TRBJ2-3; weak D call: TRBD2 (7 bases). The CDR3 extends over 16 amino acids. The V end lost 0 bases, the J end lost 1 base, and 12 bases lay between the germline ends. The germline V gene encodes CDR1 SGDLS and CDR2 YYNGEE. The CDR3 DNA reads TGTGCCAGCAGCGTAGGGGAGGGGGTTGGCACAGATACGCAGTATTTT. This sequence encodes CASSVGEGVGTDTQYF.

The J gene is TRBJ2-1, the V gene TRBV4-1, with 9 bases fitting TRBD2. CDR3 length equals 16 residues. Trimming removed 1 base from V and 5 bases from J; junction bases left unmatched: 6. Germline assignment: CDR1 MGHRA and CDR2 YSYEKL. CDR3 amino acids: CASSQVGRGGNNEQFF. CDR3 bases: TGCGCCAGCAGCCAAGTCGGGCGGGGGGGTAACAATGAGCAGTTCTTC.

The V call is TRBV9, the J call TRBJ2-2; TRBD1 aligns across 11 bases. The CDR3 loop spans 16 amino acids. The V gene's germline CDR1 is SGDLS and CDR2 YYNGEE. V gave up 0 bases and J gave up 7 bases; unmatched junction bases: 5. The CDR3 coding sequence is TGTGCCAGCAGCGTAGCCCCGGGACAGGGGGGCGGGGAGCTGTTTTTT. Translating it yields CASSVAPGQGGGELFF. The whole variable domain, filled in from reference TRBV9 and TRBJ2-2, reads DSGVTQTPKHLITATGQRVTLRCSPRSGDLSVYWYQQSLDQGLQFLIQYYNGEERAKGNILERFSAQQFPDLHSELNLSSLELGDSALYFCASSVAPGQGGGELFFGEGSRLTVL.